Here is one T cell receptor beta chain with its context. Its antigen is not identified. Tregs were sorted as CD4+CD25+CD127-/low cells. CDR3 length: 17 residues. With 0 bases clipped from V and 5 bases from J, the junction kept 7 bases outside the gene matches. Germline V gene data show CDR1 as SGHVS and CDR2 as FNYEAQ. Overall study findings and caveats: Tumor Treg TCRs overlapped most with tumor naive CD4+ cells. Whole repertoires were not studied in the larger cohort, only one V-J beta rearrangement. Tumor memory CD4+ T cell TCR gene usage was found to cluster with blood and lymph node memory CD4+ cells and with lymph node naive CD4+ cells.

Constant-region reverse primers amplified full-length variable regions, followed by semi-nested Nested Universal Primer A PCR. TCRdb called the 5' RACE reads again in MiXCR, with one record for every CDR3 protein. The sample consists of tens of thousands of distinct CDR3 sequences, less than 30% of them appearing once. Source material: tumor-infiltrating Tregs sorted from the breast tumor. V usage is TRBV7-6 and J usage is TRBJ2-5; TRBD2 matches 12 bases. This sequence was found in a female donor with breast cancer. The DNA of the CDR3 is TGTGCCAGCAGCTTAGCGCTAGCGGGAGGGCCGGGTGAGACCCAGTACTTC. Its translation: CASSLALAGGPGETQYF.